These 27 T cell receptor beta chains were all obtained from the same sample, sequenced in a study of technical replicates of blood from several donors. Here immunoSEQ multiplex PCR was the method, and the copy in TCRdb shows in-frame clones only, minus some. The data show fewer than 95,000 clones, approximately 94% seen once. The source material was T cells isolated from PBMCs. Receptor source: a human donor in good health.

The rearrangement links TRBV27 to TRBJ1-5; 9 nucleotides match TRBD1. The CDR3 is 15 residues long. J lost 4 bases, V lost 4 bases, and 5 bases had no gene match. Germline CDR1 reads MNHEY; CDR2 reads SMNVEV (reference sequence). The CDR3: CASSSGQGLNQPQHF. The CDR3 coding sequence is TGTGCCAGCAGTTCAGGACAGGGGTTGAATCAGCCCCAGCATTTT.

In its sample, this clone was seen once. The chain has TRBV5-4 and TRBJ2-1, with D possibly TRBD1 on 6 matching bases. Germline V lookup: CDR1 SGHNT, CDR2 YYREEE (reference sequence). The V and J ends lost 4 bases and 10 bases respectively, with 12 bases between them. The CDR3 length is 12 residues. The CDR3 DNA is TGTGCCAGCAGCCCGCAGCAGGGGGAGCAGTTCTTC. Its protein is CASSPQQGEQFF.

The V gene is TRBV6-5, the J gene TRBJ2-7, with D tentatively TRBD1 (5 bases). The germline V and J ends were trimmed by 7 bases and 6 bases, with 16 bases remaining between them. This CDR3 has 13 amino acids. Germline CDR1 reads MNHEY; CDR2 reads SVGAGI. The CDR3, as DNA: TGTGCCAGCACCTTAAGGGTAGGGGCCGAGCAGTACTTC. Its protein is CASTLRVGAEQYF.

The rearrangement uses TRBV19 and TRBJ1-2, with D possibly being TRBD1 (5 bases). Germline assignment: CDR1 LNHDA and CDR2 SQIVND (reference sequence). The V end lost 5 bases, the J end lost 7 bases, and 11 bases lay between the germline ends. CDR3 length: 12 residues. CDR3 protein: CASSETGVGYTF. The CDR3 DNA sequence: TGTGCCAGTAGTGAAACAGGAGTTGGCTACACCTTC.

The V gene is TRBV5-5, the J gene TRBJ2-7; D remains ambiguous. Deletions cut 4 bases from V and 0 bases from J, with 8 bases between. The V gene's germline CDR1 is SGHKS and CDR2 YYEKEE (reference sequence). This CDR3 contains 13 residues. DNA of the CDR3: TGTGCCAGCAGCGCTACAGACTCCTACGAGCAGTACTTC. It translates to CASSATDSYEQYF.

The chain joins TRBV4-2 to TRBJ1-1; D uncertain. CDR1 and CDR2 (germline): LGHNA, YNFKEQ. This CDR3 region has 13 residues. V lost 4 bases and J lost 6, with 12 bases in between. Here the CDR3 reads CASSPTDVAEAFF. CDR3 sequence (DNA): TGTGCCAGCAGCCCCACAGATGTGGCTGAAGCTTTCTTT.

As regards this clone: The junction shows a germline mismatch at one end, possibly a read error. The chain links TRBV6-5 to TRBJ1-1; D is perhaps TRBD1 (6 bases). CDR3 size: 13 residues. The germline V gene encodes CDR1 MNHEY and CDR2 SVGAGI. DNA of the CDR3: TGTGCCAGCAGCAAGGGGGGGAACACTGAAGCTTTCTTC. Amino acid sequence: CASSKGGNTEAFF.

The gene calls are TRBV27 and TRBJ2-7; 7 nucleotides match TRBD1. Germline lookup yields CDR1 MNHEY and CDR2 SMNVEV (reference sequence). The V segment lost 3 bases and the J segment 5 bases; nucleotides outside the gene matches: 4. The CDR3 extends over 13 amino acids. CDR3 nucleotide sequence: TGTGCCAGCAGTTTTGACAGGGCGAACGAGCAGTACTTC. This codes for CASSFDRANEQYF.

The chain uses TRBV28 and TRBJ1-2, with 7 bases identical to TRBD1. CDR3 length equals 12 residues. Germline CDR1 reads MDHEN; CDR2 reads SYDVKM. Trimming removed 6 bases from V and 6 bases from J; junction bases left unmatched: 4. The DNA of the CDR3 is TGTGCCAGCAGCCTGGGGACAGATGGCTACACCTTC. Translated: CASSLGTDGYTF.

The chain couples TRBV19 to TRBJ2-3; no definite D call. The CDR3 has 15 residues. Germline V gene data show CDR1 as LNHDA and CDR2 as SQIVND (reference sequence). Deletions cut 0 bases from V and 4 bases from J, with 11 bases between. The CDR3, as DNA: TGTGCCAGTAGTATAGATCTGCTCGAGGCAGATACGCAGTATTTT. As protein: CASSIDLLEADTQYF.

CDR3 sequence: CASSQAGTGSNYGYTF. As DNA, the CDR3 is TGCGCCAGCAGCCAAGCCGGGACAGGGAGTAACTATGGCTACACCTTC. This chain uses TRBV4-1 with TRBJ1-2, with TRBD1 matching 9 bases. CDR3 length: 16 residues. The germline gives CDR1 MGHRA, CDR2 YSYEKL. V was clipped by 1 base and J by 1 base; unmatched bases: 4.

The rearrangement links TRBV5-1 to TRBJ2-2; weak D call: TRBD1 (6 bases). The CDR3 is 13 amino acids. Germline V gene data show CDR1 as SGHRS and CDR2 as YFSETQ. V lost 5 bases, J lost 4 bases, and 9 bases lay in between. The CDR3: CASSSQGTGELFF. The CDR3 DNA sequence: TGCGCCAGCAGTTCACAGGGCACCGGGGAGCTGTTTTTT.

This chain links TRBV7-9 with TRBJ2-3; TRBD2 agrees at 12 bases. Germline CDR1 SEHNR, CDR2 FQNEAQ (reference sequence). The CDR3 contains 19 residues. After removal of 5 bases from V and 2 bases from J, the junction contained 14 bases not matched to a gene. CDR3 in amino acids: CASSPELAGGLRATDTQYF. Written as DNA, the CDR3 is TGTGCCAGCAGCCCCGAGCTAGCGGGGGGGCTTAGAGCCACAGATACGCAGTATTTT.

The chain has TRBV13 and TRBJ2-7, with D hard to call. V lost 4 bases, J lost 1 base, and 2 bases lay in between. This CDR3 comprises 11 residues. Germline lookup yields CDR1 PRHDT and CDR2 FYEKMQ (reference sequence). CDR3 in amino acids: CASSSSYEQYF. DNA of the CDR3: TGTGCCAGCAGCTCGTCCTACGAGCAGTACTTC.

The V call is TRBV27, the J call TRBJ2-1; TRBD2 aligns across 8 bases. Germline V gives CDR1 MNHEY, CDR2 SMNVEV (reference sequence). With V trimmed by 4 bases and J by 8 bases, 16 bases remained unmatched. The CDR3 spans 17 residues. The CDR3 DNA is TGTGCCAGCAGTTCCACGGGGGCGGGAGGTGGCAATGATGAGCAGTTCTTC. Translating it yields CASSSTGAGGGNDEQFF.

CDR3 protein: CASKQARTSYEQYF. CDR3 coding DNA: TGTGCCAGCAAGCAGGCTCGAACCTCCTACGAGCAGTACTTC. This chain uses TRBV6-5 with TRBJ2-7; no clear D gene. Trimming took off 7 bases at V and 0 bases at J, with 13 bases between the two ends. Germline-derived CDR1 and CDR2 are MNHEY and SVGAGI. This CDR3 contains 14 residues.

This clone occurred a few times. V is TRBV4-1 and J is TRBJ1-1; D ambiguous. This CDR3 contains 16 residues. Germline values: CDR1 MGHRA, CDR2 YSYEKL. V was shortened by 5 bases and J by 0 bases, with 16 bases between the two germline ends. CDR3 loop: CASSSKPTPMNTEAFF. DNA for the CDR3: TGCGCCAGCAGCTCGAAACCGACACCAATGAACACTGAAGCTTTCTTT.

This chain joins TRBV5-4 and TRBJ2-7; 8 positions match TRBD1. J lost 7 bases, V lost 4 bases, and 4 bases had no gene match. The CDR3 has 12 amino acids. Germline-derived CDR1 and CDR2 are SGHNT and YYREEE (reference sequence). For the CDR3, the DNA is TGTGCCAGCAGCATGGGACAGGAGGAGCAGTACTTC. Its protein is CASSMGQEEQYF.

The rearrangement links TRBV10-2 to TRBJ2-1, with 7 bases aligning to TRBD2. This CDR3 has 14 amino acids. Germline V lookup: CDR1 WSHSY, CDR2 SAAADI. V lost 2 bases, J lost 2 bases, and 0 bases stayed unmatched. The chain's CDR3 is CASSEGGAYNEQFF. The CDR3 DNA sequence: TGCGCCAGCAGTGAGGGGGGGGCCTACAATGAGCAGTTCTTC.

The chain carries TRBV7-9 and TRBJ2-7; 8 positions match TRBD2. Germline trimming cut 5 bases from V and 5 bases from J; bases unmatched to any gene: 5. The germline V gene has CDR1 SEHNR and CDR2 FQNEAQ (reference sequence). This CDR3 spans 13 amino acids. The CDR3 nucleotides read TGTGCCAGCAGCCCGCGGGGGGCTGACGAGCAGTACTTC. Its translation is CASSPRGADEQYF.

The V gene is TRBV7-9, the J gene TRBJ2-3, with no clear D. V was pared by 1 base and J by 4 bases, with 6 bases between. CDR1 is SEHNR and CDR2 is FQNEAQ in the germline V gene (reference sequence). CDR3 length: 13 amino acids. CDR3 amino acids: CASSLVQADTQYF. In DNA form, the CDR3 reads TGTGCCAGCAGCTTAGTCCAGGCAGATACGCAGTATTTT.

The CDR3, as DNA: TGCAGCGTTGGCGGACTAGCGGGAGTATGGACCGGGGAGCTGTTTTTT. This sequence encodes CSVGGLAGVWTGELFF. V is TRBV29-1 and J is TRBJ2-2; 13 positions match TRBD2. The V segment lost 4 bases and the J segment 5 bases; nucleotides outside the gene matches: 7. This CDR3 has 16 amino acids. Germline loops: CDR1 SQVTM, CDR2 ANQGSEA.

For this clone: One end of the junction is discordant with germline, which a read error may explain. For the CDR3, the DNA is TGTGCTAGCAGCCCCCGGGACAGGGATGGCTACGAGCAGTACTTC. Its translation: CASSPRDRDGYEQYF. J is TRBJ2-7 and V is TRBV7-7, with 9 bases lining up with TRBD1. Germline V gene sequence: CDR1 SSHAT, CDR2 FNYEAQ (reference sequence). There are 15 residues in the CDR3.

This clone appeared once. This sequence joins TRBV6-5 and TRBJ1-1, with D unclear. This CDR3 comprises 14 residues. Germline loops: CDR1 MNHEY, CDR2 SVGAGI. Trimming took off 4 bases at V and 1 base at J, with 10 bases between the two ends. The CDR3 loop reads CASSSPIENTEAFF. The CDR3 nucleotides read TGTGCCAGCAGTTCCCCAATAGAGAACACTGAAGCTTTCTTT.

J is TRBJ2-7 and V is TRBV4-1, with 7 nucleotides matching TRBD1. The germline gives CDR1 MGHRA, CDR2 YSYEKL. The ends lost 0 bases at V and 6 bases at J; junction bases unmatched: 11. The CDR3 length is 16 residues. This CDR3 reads CASSQERCDRESEQYF. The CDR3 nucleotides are TGCGCCAGCAGCCAAGAACGCTGCGACAGGGAGAGCGAGCAGTACTTC.

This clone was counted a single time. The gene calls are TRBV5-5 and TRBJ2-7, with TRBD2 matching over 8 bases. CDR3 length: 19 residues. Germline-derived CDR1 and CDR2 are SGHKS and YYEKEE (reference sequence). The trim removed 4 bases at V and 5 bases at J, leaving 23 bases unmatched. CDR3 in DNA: TGTGCCAGCAGCGTTTTAGGTGAGACGGGGGGGCGTCTGTATAACGAGCAGTACTTC. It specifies CASSVLGETGGRLYNEQYF.

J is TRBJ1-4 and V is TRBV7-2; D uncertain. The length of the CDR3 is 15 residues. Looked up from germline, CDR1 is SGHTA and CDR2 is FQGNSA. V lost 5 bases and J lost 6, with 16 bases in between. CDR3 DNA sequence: TGTGCCAGCAGCCCGAGGGTTGGAAATTATGAAAAACTGTTTTTT. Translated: CASSPRVGNYEKLFF.